These 23 T cell receptor beta chains share one sample of origin, sequenced in a study of cytomegalovirus exposure and HLA in healthy donors (dated by TCRdb to the late 2010s). Library preparation was by the immunoSEQ multiplex PCR assay. For the multiplex PCR, a mixture combining 60 forward primers for TCR Vbeta segments and 13 reverse primers for TCR Jbeta segments was used. Entries here come from immuneACCESS through TCRdb and include only in-frame sequences with V and J called. Some clones fail to appear in such tables; in the studies checked, an unresolved V gene covers under half of the shortfall, and the cause of the remainder is unknown. This sample has about 160,000 clones in its table, and 75% to 90% of those were observed once. The ten most abundant clones make up around 6.5% of the sample. What was sequenced was PBMCs. These TCRs come from a male donor in good health and CMV-seropositive.

This chain joins TRBV6-5 and TRBJ1-5; TRBD1 might be the D (6 bases). Germline V gives CDR1 MNHEY, CDR2 SVGAGI. CDR3 length equals 14 residues. Trimming removed 2 bases at V and 5 bases at J, with 10 bases between. CDR3 loop: CASSYAGAHQPQHF. Written as DNA, the CDR3 is TGTGCCAGCAGTTACGCGGGGGCCCATCAGCCCCAGCATTTT.

The V call is TRBV6-6, the J call TRBJ2-1, with D hard to call. There are 11 residues in the CDR3. V dropped 4 bases and J dropped 8 bases, with 6 bases sitting between them. CDR1 and CDR2 (germline): MNHNY, SVGAGI (reference sequence). The CDR3 here is CASSLIDEQFF. The CDR3 DNA reads TGTGCCAGCAGTTTAATTGATGAGCAGTTCTTC.

Notes on this clone: This specimen includes other DNA sequences encoding the same CDR3. V is TRBV5-1 and J is TRBJ2-7; 11 bases fit TRBD1. The germline CDR1 and CDR2 sequences are SGHRS and YFSETQ. With V trimmed by 0 bases and J by 4 bases, 3 bases remained unmatched. CDR3 length equals 15 residues. DNA for the CDR3: TGCGCCAGCAGCTTGGTAGGGACAGGGGGGTACGAGCAGTACTTC. Translated: CASSLVGTGGYEQYF.

This clone has just a few counts. This chain connects TRBV4-1 to TRBJ1-2; the match to TRBD1 covers 9 bases. Per germline, CDR1 MGHRA and CDR2 YSYEKL. V lost 5 bases, J lost 4 bases, and 14 bases stayed unmatched. The CDR3 is 17 residues long. The CDR3 loop reads CASSDKGQGRSGYGYTF. In nucleotides, the CDR3 is TGCGCCAGCAGCGATAAGGGACAGGGACGCAGTGGCTATGGCTACACCTTC.

The chain links TRBV10-3 to TRBJ1-1; perhaps TRBD1 as D (6 bases). The CDR3 has 14 amino acids. V was pared by 7 bases and J by 6 bases, with 18 bases between. Looked up from germline, CDR1 is ENHRY and CDR2 is SYGVKD. CDR3 protein: CAITSNREGAEAFF. The CDR3 DNA sequence: TGTGCCATCACCTCGAACAGGGAAGGGGCTGAAGCTTTCTTT.

Concerning this clone: Other DNA sequences in the same sample also yield this CDR3. J is TRBJ1-1 and V is TRBV6-1; D call uncertain. There are 14 residues in the CDR3. Germline CDR1 reads MNHNS; CDR2 reads SASEGT. Trimming took 3 bases from V and 1 from J, leaving 9 bases between them. CDR3 DNA: TGTGCCAGCAGTGACCTGCGGGGGAACACTGAAGCTTTCTTT. It encodes CASSDLRGNTEAFF.

V gene TRBV19 combines with J gene TRBJ2-6; 7 bases are shared with TRBD1. This CDR3 has 17 residues. Germline loops: CDR1 LNHDA, CDR2 SQIVND (reference sequence). J was trimmed by 3 bases and V by 3 bases; bases with no gene match: 8. The CDR3 DNA sequence: TGTGCCAGTAGTATGGAACACAGGGGAGATGGGGCCAACGTCCTGACTTTC. Residues: CASSMEHRGDGANVLTF.

The chain has TRBV9 and TRBJ2-7; 10 nucleotides line up with TRBD2. Losses at the gene ends were 2 bases for V and 0 bases for J; bases not matched to a gene: 2. The CDR3 is 15 residues long. The germline gives CDR1 SGDLS, CDR2 YYNGEE. CDR3 nucleotides: TGTGCCAGCAGCGTCGGACTAGCGGCCTCCTACGAGCAGTACTTC. Translation: CASSVGLAASYEQYF.

In its sample, this clone was seen a few times. The chain combines TRBV7-8 with TRBJ1-1; no definite D call. The V end was cut by 1 base, the J end by 0 bases, with 9 bases between. The V gene's germline CDR1 is SGHVS and CDR2 FQNEAQ. The CDR3 contains 15 residues. CDR3 protein: CASSLGGYMNTEAFF. The CDR3 DNA reads TGTGCCAGCAGCTTAGGCGGATACATGAACACTGAAGCTTTCTTT.

The V and J genes are TRBV2 and TRBJ1-5; no reliable D call. The CDR3 covers 15 residues. Trimming shortened V by 9 bases and J by 0 bases, and 15 bases separated the two germline ends. CDR1 and CDR2 from the germline V gene are SNHLY and FYNNEI. Written as DNA, the CDR3 is TGTGCCAGGCCTGGTGGAGGTAATAGCAATCAGCCCCAGCATTTT. This sequence encodes CARPGGGNSNQPQHF.

The V gene is TRBV29-1, the J gene TRBJ1-5, with a possible D match to TRBD1 (6 bases). Per the germline V gene, CDR1 is SQVTM and CDR2 is ANQGSEA. V was clipped by 4 bases and J by 4 bases, with 11 bases between them. The CDR3 length is 13 residues. CDR3 DNA sequence: TGCAGCGTTGCCACAGGGTTAAATCAGCCCCAGCATTTT. Protein product: CSVATGLNQPQHF.

This clone was detected only a few times. The chain employs TRBV30 and TRBJ2-2; a weak D match, TRBD2 (6 bases). The CDR3 spans 17 residues. V was shortened by 5 bases and J by 8 bases, with 27 bases between the two germline ends. The V gene's germline CDR1 is GTSNPN and CDR2 SVGIG (reference sequence). CDR3 amino acids: CAWGRRGGRYPSGELFF. The CDR3 bases are TGTGCCTGGGGGAGGAGGGGTGGACGATACCCCTCGGGGGAGCTGTTTTTT.

V usage is TRBV19 and J usage is TRBJ2-7; 8 bases are a match to TRBD2. The CDR3 is 16 amino acids. Germline loops: CDR1 LNHDA, CDR2 SQIVND (reference sequence). V gave up 3 bases and J gave up 1 base; unmatched junction bases: 8. The CDR3 nucleotides are TGTGCCAGTAGTATGAGGAGAGCGGGAGCTTCCTACGAGCAGTACTTC. Translating it yields CASSMRRAGASYEQYF.

The CDR3 spells CASSTFRAGAMNTEAFF. CDR3 nucleotide sequence: TGTGCCAGTAGTACCTTCAGGGCAGGGGCCATGAACACTGAAGCTTTCTTT. The V gene is TRBV19, the J gene TRBJ1-1; D perhaps matches TRBD1 (6 bases). CDR1 and CDR2 from the germline V gene are LNHDA and SQIVND (reference sequence). The V and J ends lost 4 bases and 0 bases respectively, with 18 bases between them. The CDR3 is 17 residues long.

The chain has TRBV11-2 and TRBJ1-4, with D tentatively TRBD1 (5 bases). CDR1 and CDR2 (germline): SGHAT, FQNNGV. V was pared by 5 bases and J by 2 bases, with 21 bases between. This CDR3 spans 18 amino acids. The CDR3 reads CASSPWVVGKGTNEKLFF. As DNA, the CDR3 is TGTGCCAGCAGCCCCTGGGTCGTAGGGAAGGGGACTAATGAAAAACTGTTTTTT.

A remark on this clone: One junction end does not reproduce the germline sequence, and a read error may be involved. The V call is TRBV7-7, the J call TRBJ2-1; possibly TRBD2 for D (7 bases). This CDR3 contains 15 residues. Germline V gene lookup returns CDR1 SSHAT and CDR2 FNYEAQ (reference sequence). The CDR3 here is CASSRDWGRGNEQFF. The CDR3 nucleotides read TGTGCTAGCAGCCGAGACTGGGGGCGGGGGAATGAGCAGTTCTTC.

The chain has TRBV19 and TRBJ1-5; 10 bases map to TRBD1. The junction had 10 bases not matched to a gene; V was cut back by 5 bases and J by 6 bases. Germline CDR1 and CDR2: LNHDA and SQIVND (reference sequence). The CDR3 extends over 16 amino acids. For the CDR3, the DNA is TGTGCCAGTAGTTTACTCCCGGGACAGGGGTCTCAGCCCCAGCATTTT. It encodes CASSLLPGQGSQPQHF.

The chain recombines TRBV9 with TRBJ1-3, with a weak D call TRBD1 (5 bases). CDR3 length equals 15 residues. V was shortened by 4 bases and J by 4 bases, with 15 bases between the two germline ends. The germline CDR1 and CDR2 sequences are SGDLS and YYNGEE. The CDR3 bases are TGTGCCAGCAGCTTGACAACAGGTCTCGGAAACACCATATATTTT. It yields the protein CASSLTTGLGNTIYF.

CDR3 loop: CASSQGSGGLYEQYF. In nucleotides, the CDR3 is TGCGCCAGCAGCCAAGGTAGCGGGGGTCTCTACGAGCAGTACTTC. This sequence joins TRBV4-1 and TRBJ2-7, with 9 bases that match TRBD2. With V trimmed by 1 base and J by 3 bases, 4 bases remained unmatched. The CDR3 spans 15 residues. The germline CDR1 and CDR2 sequences are MGHRA and YSYEKL.

The chain combines TRBV9 with TRBJ1-4; no reliable D call. Germline CDR1 reads SGDLS; CDR2 reads YYNGEE. The CDR3 totals 15 residues. Trimming removed 4 bases from V and 3 bases from J, with 13 bases in between. CDR3 in amino acids: CASSIAARSNEKLFF. DNA of the CDR3: TGTGCCAGCAGCATAGCAGCGAGGTCTAATGAAAAACTGTTTTTT.

The chain joins TRBV27 to TRBJ1-1; D is uncertain. Germline CDR1 MNHEY, CDR2 SMNVEV (reference sequence). This CDR3 contains 14 residues. V was pared by 3 bases and J by 1 base, with 9 bases between. In DNA form, the CDR3 reads TGTGCCAGCAGTTTGGCAAGATCGAACACTGAAGCTTTCTTT. This sequence encodes CASSLARSNTEAFF.

The V gene is TRBV21-1, the J gene TRBJ2-7; TRBD2, the D gene given by the table, was not confirmed from the DNA. TRBV21-1 is assigned pseudogene status. This CDR3 has 12 residues. CDR3 amino acids: CASTHGPYEQYF. The DNA of the CDR3 is TGTGCCAGCACCCACGGTCCCTACGAGCAGTACTTC.

A few counts support this clone. Other DNA sequences within the sample encode an identical CDR3. The CDR3 here is CAWSVRETQYF. CDR3 sequence (DNA): TGTGCCTGGAGTGTACGGGAGACCCAGTACTTC. V and J are TRBV30 and TRBJ2-5; D remains ambiguous. With 0 bases removed from V and 5 bases from J, the gap between germline ends came to 4 bases. Germline loops: CDR1 GTSNPN, CDR2 SVGIG (reference sequence). There are 11 residues in the CDR3.